This T cell receptor (beta chain) appears in the sequencing data of a study of response to subunit inactivated influenza vaccine. Findings and caveats of the study: With each seasonal influenza vaccination, the authors suggested, few new T cells are recruited.

A single record per CDR3 protein comes from TCRdb applying MiXCR to the RT-PCR reads. The sample records about 240,000 distinct CDR3 sequences, 9% to 15% being singletons. Germline CDR1 is SNHLY and CDR2 is FYNNEI. The CDR3 loop spans 15 amino acids. The V and J ends lost 7 bases and 6 bases, in that order; junction bases with no gene match: 10. This clonotype was counted between two and nine times. The antigen is unknown. The source is a man aged 45 to 65 who received an inactivated influenza vaccine. Material: non-naive T cells sorted from PBMCs, obtained less than 15 days before vaccination. This sequence joins TRBV2 and TRBJ2-1; TRBD2 agrees at 9 bases. CDR3 in amino acids: CASTGVSGRPNEQFF. The CDR3 bases are TGTGCCAGCACGGGTGTCAGCGGGAGGCCCAATGAGCAGTTCTTC.